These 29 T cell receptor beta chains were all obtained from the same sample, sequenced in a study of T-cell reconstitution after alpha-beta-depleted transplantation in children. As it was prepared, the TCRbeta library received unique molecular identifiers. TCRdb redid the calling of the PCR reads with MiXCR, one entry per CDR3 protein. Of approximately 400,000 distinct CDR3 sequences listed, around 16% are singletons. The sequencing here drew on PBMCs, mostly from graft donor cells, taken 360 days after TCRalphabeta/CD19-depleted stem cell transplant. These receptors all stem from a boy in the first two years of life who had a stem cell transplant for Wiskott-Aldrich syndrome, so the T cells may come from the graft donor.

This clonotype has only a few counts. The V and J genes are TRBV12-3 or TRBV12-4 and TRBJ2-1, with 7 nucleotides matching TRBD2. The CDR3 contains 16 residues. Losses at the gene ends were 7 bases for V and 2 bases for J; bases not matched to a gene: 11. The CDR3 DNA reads TGTGCCAGCACCACCGGGTGGCGGGAGCCCTACAATGAGCAGTTCTTC. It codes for CASTTGWREPYNEQFF.

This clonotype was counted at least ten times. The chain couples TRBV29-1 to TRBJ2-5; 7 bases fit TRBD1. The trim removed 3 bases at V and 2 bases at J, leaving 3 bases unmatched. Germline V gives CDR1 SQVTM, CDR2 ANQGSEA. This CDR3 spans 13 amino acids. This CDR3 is CSVDKGQQETQYF. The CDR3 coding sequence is TGCAGCGTTGATAAGGGACAGCAAGAGACCCAGTACTTC.

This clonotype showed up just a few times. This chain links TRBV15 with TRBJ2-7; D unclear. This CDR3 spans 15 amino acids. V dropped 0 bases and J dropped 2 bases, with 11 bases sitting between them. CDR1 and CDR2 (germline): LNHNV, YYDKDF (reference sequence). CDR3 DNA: TGTGCCACCAGCAGAGATCCCCTCGGTACCTACGAGCAGTACTTC. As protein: CATSRDPLGTYEQYF.

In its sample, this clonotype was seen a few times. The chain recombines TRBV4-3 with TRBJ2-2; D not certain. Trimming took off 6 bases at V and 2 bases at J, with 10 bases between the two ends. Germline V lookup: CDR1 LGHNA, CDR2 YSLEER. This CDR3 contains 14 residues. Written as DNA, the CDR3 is TGCGCCAGCAGGGCACACCATAACACCGGGGAGCTGTTTTTT. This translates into CASRAHHNTGELFF.

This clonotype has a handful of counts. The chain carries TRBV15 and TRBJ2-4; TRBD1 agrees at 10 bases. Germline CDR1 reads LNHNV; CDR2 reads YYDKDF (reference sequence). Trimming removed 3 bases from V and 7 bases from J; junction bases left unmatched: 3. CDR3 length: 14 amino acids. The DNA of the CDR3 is TGTGCCACCAGCAGGGTGGACAGGGGGAACATTCAGTACTTC. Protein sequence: CATSRVDRGNIQYF.

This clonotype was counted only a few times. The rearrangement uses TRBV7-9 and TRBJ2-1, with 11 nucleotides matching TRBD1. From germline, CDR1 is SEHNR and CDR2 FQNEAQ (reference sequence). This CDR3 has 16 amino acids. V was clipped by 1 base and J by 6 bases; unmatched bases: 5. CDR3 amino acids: CASSLVGTGGLNEQFF. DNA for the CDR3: TGTGCCAGCAGCTTAGTAGGGACAGGGGGACTCAATGAGCAGTTCTTC.

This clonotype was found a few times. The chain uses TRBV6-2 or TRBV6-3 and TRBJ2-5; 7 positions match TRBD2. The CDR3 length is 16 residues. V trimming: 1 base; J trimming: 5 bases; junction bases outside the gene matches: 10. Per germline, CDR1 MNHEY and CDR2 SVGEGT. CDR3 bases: TGTGCCAGCAGTTACTTTTTGCGGGAGCTGCGGGAGACCCAGTACTTC. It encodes CASSYFLRELRETQYF.

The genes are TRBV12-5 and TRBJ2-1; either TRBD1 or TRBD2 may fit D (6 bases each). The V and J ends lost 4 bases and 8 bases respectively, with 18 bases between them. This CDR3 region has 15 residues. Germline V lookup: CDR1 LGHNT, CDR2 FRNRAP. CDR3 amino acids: CASGSSSRGLHEQFF. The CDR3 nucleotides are TGTGCTAGTGGTTCCTCTAGCCGGGGGCTGCATGAGCAGTTCTTC.

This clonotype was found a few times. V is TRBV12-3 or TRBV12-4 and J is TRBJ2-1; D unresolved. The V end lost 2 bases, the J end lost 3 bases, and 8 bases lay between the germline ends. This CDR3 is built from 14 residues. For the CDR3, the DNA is TGTGCCAGCAGTTTAAATAGACTCTACAATGAGCAGTTCTTC. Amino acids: CASSLNRLYNEQFF.

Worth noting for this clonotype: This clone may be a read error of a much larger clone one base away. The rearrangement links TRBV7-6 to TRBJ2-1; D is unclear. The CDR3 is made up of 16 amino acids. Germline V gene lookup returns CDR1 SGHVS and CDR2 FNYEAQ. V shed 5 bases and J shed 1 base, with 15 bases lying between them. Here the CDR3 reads CASSTPDLCSYNEQFF. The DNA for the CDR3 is TGTGCCAGCAGCACACCAGACCTCTGTTCCTACAATGAGCAGTTCTTC.

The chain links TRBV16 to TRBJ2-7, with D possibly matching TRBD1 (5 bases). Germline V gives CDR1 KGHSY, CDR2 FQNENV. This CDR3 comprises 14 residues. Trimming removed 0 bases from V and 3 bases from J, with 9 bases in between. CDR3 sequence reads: CASSQSGRVYEQYF. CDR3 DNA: TGTGCCAGCAGCCAATCAGGCAGGGTCTACGAGCAGTACTTC. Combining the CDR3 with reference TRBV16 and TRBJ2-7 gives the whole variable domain GEEVAQTPKHLVRGEGQKAKLYCAPIKGHSYVFWYQQVLKNEFKFLISFQNENVFDETGMPKERFSAKCLPNSPCSLEIQATKLEDSAVYFCASSQSGRVYEQYFGPGTRLTVT.

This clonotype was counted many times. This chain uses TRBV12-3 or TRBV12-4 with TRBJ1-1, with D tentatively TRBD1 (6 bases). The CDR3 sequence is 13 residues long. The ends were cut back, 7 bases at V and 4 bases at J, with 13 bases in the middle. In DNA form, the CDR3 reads TGTGCCAGCACCTACAGGGTCGCCACTGAAGCTTTCTTT. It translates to CASTYRVATEAFF.

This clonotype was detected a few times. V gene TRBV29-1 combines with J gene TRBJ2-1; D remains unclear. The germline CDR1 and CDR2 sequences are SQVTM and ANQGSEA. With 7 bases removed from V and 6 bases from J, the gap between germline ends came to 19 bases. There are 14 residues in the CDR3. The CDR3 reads CSASPAGKVNEQFF. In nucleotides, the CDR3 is TGCAGCGCCAGCCCGGCAGGCAAGGTCAATGAGCAGTTCTTC.

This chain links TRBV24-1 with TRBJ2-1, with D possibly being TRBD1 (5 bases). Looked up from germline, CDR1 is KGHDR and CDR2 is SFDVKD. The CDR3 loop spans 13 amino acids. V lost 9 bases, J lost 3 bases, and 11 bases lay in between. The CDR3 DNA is TGTGCCACCGGGGCGGCCCTCTACAATGAGCAGTTCTTC. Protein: CATGAALYNEQFF.

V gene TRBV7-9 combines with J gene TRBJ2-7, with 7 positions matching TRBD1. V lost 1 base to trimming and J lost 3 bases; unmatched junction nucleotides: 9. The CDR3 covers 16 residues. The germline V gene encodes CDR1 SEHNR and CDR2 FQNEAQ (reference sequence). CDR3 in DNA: TGTGCCAGCAGCTTAGAAACAGGGGTCTCCTACTACGAGCAGTACTTC. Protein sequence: CASSLETGVSYYEQYF.

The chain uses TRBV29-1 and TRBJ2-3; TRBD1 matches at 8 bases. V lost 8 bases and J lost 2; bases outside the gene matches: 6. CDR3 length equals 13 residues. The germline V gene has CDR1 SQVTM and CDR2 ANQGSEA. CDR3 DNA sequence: TGCAGCTCCAGGGGGCGAATCACAGATACGCAGTATTTT. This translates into CSSRGRITDTQYF.

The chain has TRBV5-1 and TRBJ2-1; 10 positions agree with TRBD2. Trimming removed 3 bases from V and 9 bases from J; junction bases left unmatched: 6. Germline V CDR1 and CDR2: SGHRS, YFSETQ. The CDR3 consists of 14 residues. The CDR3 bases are TGCGCCAGCAGCTCCCGCTGGACTAGCGGTGAGCAGTTCTTC. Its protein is CASSSRWTSGEQFF. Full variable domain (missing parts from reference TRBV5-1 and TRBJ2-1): KAGVTQTPRYLIKTRGQQVTLSCSPISGHRSVSWYQQTPGQGLQFLFEYFSETQRNKGNFPGRFSGRQFSNSRSEMNVSTLELGDSALYLCASSSRWTSGEQFFGPGTRLTVL.

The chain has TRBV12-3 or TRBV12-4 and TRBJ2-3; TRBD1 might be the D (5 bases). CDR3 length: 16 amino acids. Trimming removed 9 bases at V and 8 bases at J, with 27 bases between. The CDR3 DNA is TGTGCCAGGAGATACGACCTCTCCCTAGGGCAGGGTACGCAGTATTTT. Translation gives CARRYDLSLGQGTQYF.

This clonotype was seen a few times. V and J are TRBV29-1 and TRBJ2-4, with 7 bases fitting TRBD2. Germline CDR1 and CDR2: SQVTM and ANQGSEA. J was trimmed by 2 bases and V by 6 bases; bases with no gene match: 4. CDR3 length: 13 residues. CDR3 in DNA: TGCAGCGTGGGAGGGCTAACCAAAAACATTCAGTACTTC. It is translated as CSVGGLTKNIQYF.

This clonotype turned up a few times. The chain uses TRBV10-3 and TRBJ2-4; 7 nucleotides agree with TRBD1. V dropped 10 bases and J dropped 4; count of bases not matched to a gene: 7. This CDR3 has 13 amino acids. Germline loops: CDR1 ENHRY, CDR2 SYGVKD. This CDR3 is CASRQGGKNIQYF. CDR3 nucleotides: TGTGCCAGCCGACAGGGCGGGAAAAACATTCAGTACTTC.

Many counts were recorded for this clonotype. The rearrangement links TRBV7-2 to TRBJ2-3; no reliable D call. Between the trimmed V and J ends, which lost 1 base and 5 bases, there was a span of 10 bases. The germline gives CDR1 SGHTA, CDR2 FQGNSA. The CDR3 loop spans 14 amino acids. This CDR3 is CASSLVLDLDTQYF. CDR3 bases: TGTGCCAGCAGCTTAGTTCTAGATTTAGATACGCAGTATTTT. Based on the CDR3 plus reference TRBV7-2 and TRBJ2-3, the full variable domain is GAGVSQSPSNKVTEKGKDVELRCDPISGHTALYWYRQSLGQGLEFLIYFQGNSAPDKSGLPSDRFSAERTGGSVSTLTIQRTQQEDSAVYLCASSLVLDLDTQYFGPGTRLTVL.

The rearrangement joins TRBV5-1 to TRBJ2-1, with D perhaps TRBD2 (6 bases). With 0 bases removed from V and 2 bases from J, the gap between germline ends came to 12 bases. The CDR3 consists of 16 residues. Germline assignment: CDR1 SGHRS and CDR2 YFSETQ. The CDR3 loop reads CASSLGWDSPYNEQFF. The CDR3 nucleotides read TGCGCCAGCAGCTTGGGATGGGACTCTCCCTACAATGAGCAGTTCTTC.

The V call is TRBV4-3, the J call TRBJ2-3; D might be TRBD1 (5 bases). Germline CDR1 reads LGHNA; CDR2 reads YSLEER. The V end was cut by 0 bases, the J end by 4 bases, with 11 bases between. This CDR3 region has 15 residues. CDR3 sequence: CASSQEGLGADTQYF. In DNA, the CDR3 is TGCGCCAGCAGCCAAGAAGGGTTAGGGGCAGATACGCAGTATTTT.

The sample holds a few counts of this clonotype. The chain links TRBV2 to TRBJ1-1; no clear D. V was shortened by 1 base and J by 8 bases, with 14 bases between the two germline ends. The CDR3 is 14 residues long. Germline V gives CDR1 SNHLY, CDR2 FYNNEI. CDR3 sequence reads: CASSEGGLRVEAFF. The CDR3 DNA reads TGTGCCAGCAGTGAAGGGGGTTTGAGGGTCGAAGCTTTCTTT.

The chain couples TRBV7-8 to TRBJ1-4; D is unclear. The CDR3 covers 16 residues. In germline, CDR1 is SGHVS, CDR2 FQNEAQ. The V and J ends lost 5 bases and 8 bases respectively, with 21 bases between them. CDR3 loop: CASSAALLTLSEKLFF. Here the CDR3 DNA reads TGTGCCAGCAGCGCAGCGCTCTTAACCCTAAGCGAAAAACTGTTTTTT.

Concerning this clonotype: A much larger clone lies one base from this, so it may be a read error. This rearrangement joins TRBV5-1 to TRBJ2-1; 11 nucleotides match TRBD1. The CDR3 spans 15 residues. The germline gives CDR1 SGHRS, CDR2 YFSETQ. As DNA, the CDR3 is TGCCCCAGCAGCTTGGACGGACAGGGGGCCAATGAGCAGTTCTTC. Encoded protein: CPSSLDGQGANEQFF.

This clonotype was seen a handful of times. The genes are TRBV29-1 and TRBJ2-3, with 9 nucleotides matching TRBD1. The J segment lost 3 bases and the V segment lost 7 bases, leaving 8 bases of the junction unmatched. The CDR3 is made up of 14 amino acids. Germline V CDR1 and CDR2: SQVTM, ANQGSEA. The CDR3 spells CSAGTGSSTDTQYF. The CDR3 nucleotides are TGCAGCGCTGGGACAGGGAGCTCGACAGATACGCAGTATTTT.

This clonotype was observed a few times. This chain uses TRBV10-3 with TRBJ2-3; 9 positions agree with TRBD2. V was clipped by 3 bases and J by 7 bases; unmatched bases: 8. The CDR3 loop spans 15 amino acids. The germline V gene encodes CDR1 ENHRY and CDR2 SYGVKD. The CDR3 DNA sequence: TGTGCCATCAGTGAAGGAGCGGGAGGAGCAAATACGCAGTATTTT. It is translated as CAISEGAGGANTQYF.

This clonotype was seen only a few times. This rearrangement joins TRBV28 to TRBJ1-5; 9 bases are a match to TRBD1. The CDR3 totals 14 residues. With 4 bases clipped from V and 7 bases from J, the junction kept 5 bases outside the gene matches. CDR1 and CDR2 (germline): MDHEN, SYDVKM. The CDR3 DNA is TGTGCCAGCAGTTCGACAGGGGGGAGGCAGCCCCAGCATTTT. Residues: CASSSTGGRQPQHF.